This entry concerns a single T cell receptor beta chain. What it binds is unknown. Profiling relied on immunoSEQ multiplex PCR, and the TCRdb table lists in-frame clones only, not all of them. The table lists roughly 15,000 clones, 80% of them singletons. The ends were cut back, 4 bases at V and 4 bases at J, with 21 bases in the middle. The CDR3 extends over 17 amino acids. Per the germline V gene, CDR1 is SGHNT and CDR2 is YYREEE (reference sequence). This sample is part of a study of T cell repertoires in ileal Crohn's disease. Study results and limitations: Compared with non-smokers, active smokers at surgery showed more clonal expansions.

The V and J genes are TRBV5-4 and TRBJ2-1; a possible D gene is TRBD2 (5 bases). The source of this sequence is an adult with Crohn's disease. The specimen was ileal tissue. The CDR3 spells CASSAPPRPGIYNEQFF. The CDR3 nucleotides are TGTGCCAGCAGCGCACCTCCTCGCCCCGGGATATACAATGAGCAGTTCTTC.